This T cell receptor (beta chain) was identified during a study of blood T cell repertoires in COVID-19. In the study overall: Sites across the United States, Italy and Spain contributed samples from acute and convalescent COVID-19. PBMCs, B-cell-depleted T cells, or T cells provided the cDNA or gDNA that made up the material.

In this sample, this clone is medium-sized. Within the sample, other DNA sequences also encode this same CDR3. The Seattle patients, enrolled during active infection, were followed longitudinally. Trimming shortened V by 2 bases and J by 0 bases, and 4 bases separated the two germline ends. Per germline, CDR1 SGHTA and CDR2 FQGTGA. The CDR3 is made up of 13 amino acids. As handled by the study authors: It was from reference gene primer amplification that nucleated cell counts were estimated. The table came from immunoSEQ multiplex PCR; TCRdb's copy has only in-frame clones and leaves some out. Clonal size and the V and J genes are those of that table, whereas D and trimming came from the DNA. In the table there are under 150,000 clones, roughly 88% of which are singletons.

The origin of this receptor is a woman in her sixties with COVID-19, enrolled during active disease. The specimen sequenced was peripheral blood. V gene TRBV7-3 combines with J gene TRBJ1-1; D remains ambiguous. CDR3 coding DNA: TGTGCCAGCAGCTTATCAGTGAACACTGAAGCTTTCTTT. This sequence encodes CASSLSVNTEAFF. Drawing the rest from reference TRBV7-3 and TRBJ1-1, the complete variable domain is GAGVSQTPSNKVTEKGKYVELRCDPISGHTALYWYRQSLGQGPEFLIYFQGTGAADDSGLPNDRFFAVRPEGSVSTLKIQRTERGDSAVYLCASSLSVNTEAFFGQGTRLTVV.